One sample yielded the 10 T cell receptor beta chains listed below, sequenced in a study of CD8 T cells in Susac syndrome. cDNA came from roughly 0.53 to 1 ug RNA primed by random hexamers. One entry per CDR3 protein results from TCRdb running MiXCR on the immunoSEQ multiplex PCR reads. The profile shows about 240,000 distinct CDR3 sequences, almost 97% of them singletons. Input material: CD4+ T cells from PBMCs. The receptors shown here come from a human donor with Susac syndrome.

J is TRBJ2-1 and V is TRBV20-1, with 8 bases aligning to TRBD2. CDR1 is DFQATT, CDR2 SNEGSKA, per germline (reference sequence). The CDR3 has 16 residues. V shed 7 bases and J 0 bases; nucleotides not matched to a gene: 11. The CDR3, as DNA: TGCAGTGTCGGGGGGGCTGGGGAGGGCTCCTACAATGAGCAGTTCTTC. This codes for CSVGGAGEGSYNEQFF.

CDR3: CASSLGRVTEAFF. For the CDR3, the DNA is TGTGCCAGCAGTTTGGGACGAGTCACTGAAGCTTTCTTT. The chain combines TRBV27 with TRBJ1-1, with a possible D match to TRBD1 (5 bases). V shed 3 bases and J shed 4 bases, with 9 bases lying between them. Germline CDR1 reads MNHEY; CDR2 reads SMNVEV (reference sequence). This CDR3 has 13 residues.

The V and J genes are TRBV19 and TRBJ1-4; no firm D call. From germline, CDR1 is LNHDA and CDR2 SQIVND (reference sequence). The length of the CDR3 is 14 residues. Trimming took off 5 bases at V and 4 bases at J, with 11 bases between the two ends. The CDR3 loop is CASSVERSNEKLFF. CDR3 DNA sequence: TGTGCCAGTAGTGTCGAGCGAAGTAATGAAAAACTGTTTTTT. The entire variable domain, with the rest obtained from reference TRBV19 and TRBJ1-4, is as follows: DGGITQSPKYLFRKEGQNVTLSCEQNLNHDAMYWYRQDPGQGLRLIYYSQIVNDFQKGDIAEGYSVSREKKESFPLTVTSAQKNPTAFYLCASSVERSNEKLFFGSGTQLSVL.

The CDR3 protein is CASSVKTGAGYTF. CDR3 nucleotide sequence: TGTGCCAGCAGTGTCAAGACAGGGGCTGGCTACACCTTC. The rearrangement uses TRBV6-1 and TRBJ1-2; TRBD1 matches at 8 bases. The ends lost 4 bases at V and 7 bases at J; junction bases unmatched: 5. The CDR3 consists of 13 residues. The V gene's germline CDR1 is MNHNS and CDR2 SASEGT.

The chain combines TRBV7-9 with TRBJ2-7; TRBD1 matches 7 bases. V dropped 4 bases and J dropped 0; count of bases not matched to a gene: 6. From germline, CDR1 is SEHNR and CDR2 FQNEAQ (reference sequence). CDR3 size: 15 residues. The CDR3 loop reads CASSSGQESSYEQYF. CDR3 nucleotide sequence: TGTGCCAGCAGCTCAGGACAGGAGAGCTCCTACGAGCAGTACTTC.

The chain is built from TRBV20-1 and TRBJ1-5; D is uncertain. Germline assignment: CDR1 DFQATT and CDR2 SNEGSKA (reference sequence). This CDR3 is 12 amino acids long. V was cut by 4 bases and J by 2 bases, with 6 bases left in between. CDR3 loop: CSAKQGNQPQHF. In nucleotides, the CDR3 is TGCAGTGCTAAGCAGGGCAATCAGCCCCAGCATTTT.

This clonotype turned up a few times. The chain carries TRBV3-1 and TRBJ1-1; a possible D gene is TRBD1 (5 bases). This CDR3 comprises 13 residues. Germline CDR1 and CDR2: LGHDT and YNNKEL (reference sequence). Trimming took off 1 base at V and 7 bases at J, with 10 bases between the two ends. The CDR3 nucleotides read TGTGCCAGCAGCCAAGGGGGGAGGAGTGAAGCTTTCTTT. It codes for CASSQGGRSEAFF.

The CDR3 bases are TGTGCCAGCAGTCTCCAGGGGCCTACGAGCTACACCTTC. Encoded protein: CASSLQGPTSYTF. The rearrangement links TRBV6-2 or TRBV6-3 to TRBJ1-2, with a possible D match to TRBD1 (6 bases). V shed 5 bases and J shed 9 bases, with 16 bases lying between them. The CDR3 is made up of 13 amino acids. Per the germline V gene, CDR1 is MNHEY and CDR2 is SVGEGT.

The V call is TRBV27, the J call TRBJ2-3; 8 bases align to TRBD2. The CDR3 has 15 residues. Per the germline V gene, CDR1 is MNHEY and CDR2 is SMNVEV (reference sequence). After removal of 6 bases from V and 2 bases from J, the junction contained 7 bases not matched to a gene. The CDR3: CASSRLATSTDTQYF. As DNA, the CDR3 is TGTGCCAGCAGCCGACTAGCGACGTCCACAGATACGCAGTATTTT.

J is TRBJ1-1 and V is TRBV6-1; perhaps TRBD1 as D (5 bases). CDR3 length equals 12 residues. CDR1 is MNHNS, CDR2 SASEGT, per germline. V was trimmed by 0 bases and J by 11 bases, leaving 10 bases between them. CDR3 residues: CASSEALGLAFF. The DNA of the CDR3 is TGTGCCAGCAGTGAAGCATTGGGGCTGGCTTTCTTT.